Listed below are T cell receptor beta chains from one sample, sequenced in a study of T cells in Graves' hyperthyroidism and ophthalmopathy. TCRdb reanalysed the multiplex PCR reads using MiXCR and keeps one entry per CDR3 protein. The table shows 350,000 to 450,000 distinct CDR3 sequences, with about 15% occurring only once. Sequencing used blood. Receptors originate from a woman aged 55-69 years with Graves' hyperthyroidism. Each CDR3 is given with its conserved first and last residue. D genes are given only for firm matches. Size is omitted from some rows. Given values are once, few, many or a class for expanded clones.

len: 14
v_gene: TRBV7-9
j_gene: TRBJ2-1
abundance: many
d_gene: TRBD1
CDR3aa: CASRKTDRGNEQFF
CDR3nt: TGTGCCAGCAGGAAAACGGACAGGGGGAATGAGCAGTTCTTC

len: 16
v_gene: TRBV11-2
j_gene: TRBJ2-7
abundance: many
d_gene: NA
CDR3aa: CASSLESGGGGYEQYF
CDR3nt: TGTGCCAGCAGCTTAGAGTCCGGGGGTGGAGGGTACGAGCAGTACTTC

len: 13
v_gene: TRBV7-2
j_gene: TRBJ2-7
abundance: many
d_gene: NA
CDR3aa: CASSLGGSREQYF
CDR3nt: TGTGCCAGCAGCTTAGGGGGGTCCCGAGAGCAGTACTTC

len: 12
v_gene: TRBV7-9
j_gene: TRBJ1-1
abundance: many
d_gene: NA
CDR3aa: CASRPGTSEAFF
CDR3nt: TGTGCCAGCAGGCCCGGGACGTCCGAAGCTTTCTTT

len: 21
v_gene: TRBV9
j_gene: TRBJ2-3
abundance: NA
d_gene: NA
CDR3aa: CASSVVVGAGTGEKSTDTQYF
CDR3nt: TGTGCCAGCAGCGTAGTGGTAGGGGCAGGGACCGGGGAGAAAAGCACAGATACGCAGTATTTT

len: 15
v_gene: TRBV3-1
j_gene: TRBJ2-7
abundance: many
d_gene: TRBD2
CDR3aa: CASSRYSGREYEQYF
CDR3nt: TGTGCCAGCAGCCGTTATAGCGGGAGAGAGTACGAGCAGTACTTC

len: 15
v_gene: TRBV28
j_gene: TRBJ1-6
abundance: many
d_gene: TRBD1
CDR3aa: CASSPRQGWDSPLHF
CDR3nt: TGTGCCAGCAGCCCGAGACAGGGTTGGGATTCACCCCTCCACTTT

len: 15
v_gene: TRBV10-3
j_gene: TRBJ2-3
abundance: NA
d_gene: NA
CDR3aa: CALRSTGIETDTQYF
CDR3nt: TGTGCCCTTCGAAGCACAGGGATCGAAACAGATACGCAGTATTTT

len: 14
v_gene: TRBV2
j_gene: TRBJ2-1
abundance: many
d_gene: TRBD2
CDR3aa: CASSALAGRYEQFF
CDR3nt: TGTGCCAGCAGTGCGCTAGCGGGAAGGTATGAGCAGTTCTTC

len: 10
v_gene: TRBV2
j_gene: TRBJ2-7
abundance: many
d_gene: NA
CDR3aa: CASRSYEQYF
CDR3nt: TGTGCCAGCAGGAGCTACGAGCAGTACTTC

len: 16
v_gene: TRBV28
j_gene: TRBJ2-1
abundance: many
d_gene: TRBD2
CDR3aa: CASSGGALLAGNEQFF
CDR3nt: TGTGCCAGCAGTGGTGGGGCCCTACTAGCGGGTAATGAGCAGTTCTTC

len: 14
v_gene: TRBV3-1
j_gene: TRBJ2-3
abundance: few
d_gene: NA
CDR3aa: CASSPRDGTDTQYF
CDR3nt: TGTGCCAGCAGCCCCCGGGATGGGACAGATACGCAGTATTTT

len: 18
v_gene: TRBV19
j_gene: TRBJ2-1
abundance: NA
d_gene: TRBD2
CDR3aa: CASSPNPGTSLRYNEQFF
CDR3nt: TGTGCCAGTAGTCCCAACCCCGGGACTAGCCTTCGGTACAATGAGCAGTTCTTC

len: 13
v_gene: TRBV7-9
j_gene: TRBJ1-2
abundance: few
d_gene: NA
CDR3aa: CASSLSRVGGYTF
CDR3nt: TGTGCCAGCAGCTTATCACGTGTCGGAGGCTACACCTTC

len: 16
v_gene: TRBV6-6
j_gene: TRBJ2-7
abundance: many
d_gene: TRBD2
CDR3aa: CASSYSRGSGRGEQYF
CDR3nt: TGTGCCAGCAGTTACTCTCGCGGATCTGGGAGGGGCGAGCAGTACTTC

len: 14
v_gene: TRBV30
j_gene: TRBJ2-7
abundance: many
d_gene: TRBD2
CDR3aa: CAWSVALAGTEQYF
CDR3nt: TGTGCCTGGAGTGTAGCTCTAGCGGGAACCGAGCAGTACTTC

len: 16
v_gene: TRBV19
j_gene: TRBJ2-7
abundance: few
d_gene: TRBD2
CDR3aa: CASSWQAGTRSYEQYF
CDR3nt: TGTGCCAGTAGTTGGCAGGCCGGGACTAGATCCTACGAGCAGTACTTC

len: 15
v_gene: TRBV11-2
j_gene: TRBJ2-1
abundance: many
d_gene: NA
CDR3aa: CASRSGPLSYNEQFF
CDR3nt: TGTGCCAGCAGGTCGGGACCTCTCTCCTACAATGAGCAGTTCTTC

len: 17
v_gene: TRBV10-3
j_gene: TRBJ1-1
abundance: many
d_gene: TRBD1
CDR3aa: CAISESTGQGLNTEAFF
CDR3nt: TGTGCCATCAGTGAGTCGACGGGACAGGGGTTGAACACTGAAGCTTTCTTT

len: 16
v_gene: TRBV20-1
j_gene: TRBJ1-1
abundance: many
d_gene: TRBD1
CDR3aa: CSALGTGLELNTEAFF
CDR3nt: TGCAGTGCTCTTGGGACAGGGCTGGAATTGAACACTGAAGCTTTCTTT

len: 14
v_gene: TRBV11-1
j_gene: TRBJ2-1
abundance: NA
d_gene: NA
CDR3aa: CASSLFGVGGEQFF
CDR3nt: TGTGCCAGCAGCTTATTCGGGGTCGGCGGTGAGCAGTTCTTC

len: 13
v_gene: TRBV15
j_gene: TRBJ2-7
abundance: NA
d_gene: NA
CDR3aa: CATSRDFGYEQYF
CDR3nt: TGTGCCACCAGCAGAGATTTCGGGTACGAGCAGTACTTC

len: 14
v_gene: TRBV5-8
j_gene: TRBJ2-3
abundance: many
d_gene: NA
CDR3aa: CASSAGRFGDTQYF
CDR3nt: TGTGCCAGCAGCGCAGGACGGTTCGGAGATACGCAGTATTTT

len: 14
v_gene: TRBV20-1
j_gene: TRBJ2-7
abundance: many
d_gene: TRBD2
CDR3aa: CSAPAASGSYEQYF
CDR3nt: TGCAGTGCTCCAGCGGCTAGCGGCTCCTACGAGCAGTACTTC

len: 17
v_gene: TRBV7-9
j_gene: TRBJ2-1
abundance: many
d_gene: NA
CDR3aa: CASSLGLRDSPNNEQFF
CDR3nt: TGTGCCAGCAGCTTAGGTTTGCGGGACAGCCCCAACAATGAGCAGTTCTTC

len: 15
v_gene: TRBV20-1
j_gene: TRBJ2-7
abundance: once
d_gene: NA
CDR3aa: CSARDLGGEAYEQYF
CDR3nt: TGCAGTGCTAGAGATCTGGGCGGGGAGGCCTACGAGCAGTACTTC

len: 15
v_gene: TRBV5-5
j_gene: TRBJ2-7
abundance: few
d_gene: TRBD1
CDR3aa: CASSLEGTGGYEQYF
CDR3nt: TGTGCCAGCAGCTTGGAAGGGACAGGGGGTTACGAGCAGTACTTC

len: 14
v_gene: TRBV12-3/TRBV12-4
j_gene: TRBJ2-1
abundance: NA
d_gene: NA
CDR3aa: CASSLNGGYNEQFF
CDR3nt: TGTGCCAGCAGTTTAAATGGGGGTTACAATGAGCAGTTCTTC

len: 15
v_gene: TRBV24-1
j_gene: TRBJ2-1
abundance: few
d_gene: NA
CDR3aa: CATRPGSGDYNEQFF
CDR3nt: TGTGCCACCAGGCCTGGGTCAGGGGATTACAATGAGCAGTTCTTC

len: 13
v_gene: TRBV27
j_gene: TRBJ2-1
abundance: many
d_gene: NA
CDR3aa: CASKRRDYNEQFF
CDR3nt: TGTGCCAGCAAACGCCGCGACTACAATGAGCAGTTCTTC

len: 15
v_gene: TRBV5-1
j_gene: TRBJ1-4
abundance: many
d_gene: NA
CDR3aa: CASSWLGTTNEKLFF
CDR3nt: TGCGCCAGCAGCTGGTTGGGTACAACTAATGAAAAACTGTTTTTT

len: 16
v_gene: TRBV25-1
j_gene: TRBJ2-5
abundance: NA
d_gene: TRBD2
CDR3aa: CASSLLETSGGETQYF
CDR3nt: TGTGCCAGCAGTCTACTCGAGACTAGCGGGGGAGAGACCCAGTACTTC

len: 16
v_gene: TRBV4-1
j_gene: TRBJ2-7
abundance: few
d_gene: TRBD1
CDR3aa: CASSPTGQGLSDEQYF
CDR3nt: TGCGCCAGCAGCCCCACTGGACAGGGGTTAAGCGACGAGCAGTACTTC

len: 17
v_gene: TRBV5-4
j_gene: TRBJ2-3
abundance: NA
d_gene: TRBD2
CDR3aa: CASSLWGLAVSTDTQYF
CDR3nt: TGTGCCAGCAGCCTCTGGGGACTAGCGGTTAGCACAGATACGCAGTATTTT